This entry features one T cell receptor beta chain sequence. The antigen is undetermined. After removal of 3 bases from V and 5 bases from J, the junction contained 5 bases not matched to a gene. The CDR3 covers 15 residues. Germline V CDR1 and CDR2: SGHVS, FQNEAQ. These data come from a study of cytomegalovirus exposure and HLA in healthy donors. Points from the study as a whole: Highly shared variants forming one cluster were likely a sequencing artifact.

A multiplex PCR was run with 60 Vbeta primers and 13 Jbeta primers. Sequencing used immunoSEQ multiplex PCR; TCRdb keeps in-frame clones, though not all of them. The data hold approximately 99,000 clones, with around 82% observed a single time. The sequencing input was PBMCs. This chain links TRBV7-8 with TRBJ2-2; 8 bases are a match to TRBD2. This clonotype was obtained from a man aged 40-55 years in good health and CMV-seropositive. CDR3 sequence (DNA): TGTGCCAGCAGCTTGGCGGGACTAGGGACCGGGGAGCTGTTTTTT. Its translation is CASSLAGLGTGELFF.